This TCR beta chain was found in a study of cytomegalovirus exposure and HLA in healthy donors. Germline V gene data show CDR1 as GTSNPN and CDR2 as SVGIG (reference sequence). V was shortened by 2 bases and J by 5 bases, with 6 bases between the two germline ends. The CDR3 loop spans 11 amino acids. Overall study results and limits: Accurate prediction of most subjects' HLA-A and HLA-B alleles from TCR beta sequences was reported. The study assumed roughly uniform donor sequencing depth for presence/absence analyses. Later analysis indicated greater clonal expansion among HLA-associated TCR beta chains than among equally common other chains.

The PCR employed 60 Vbeta primers together with 13 Jbeta primers. TCRdb keeps only in-frame clones here, not all; method: immunoSEQ multiplex PCR. Of a few hundred thousand clones listed, about 80% are singletons. Regarding this clone: As yet, its antigen is unknown.

This sequence was found in a girl between 10 and 17 years old in good health and CMV-seronegative. Sequenced input: PBMCs. The V call is TRBV30, the J call TRBJ1-2; unclear D gene. The CDR3 DNA reads TGTGCCTGGAGTTGGCGGTATGGCTACACCTTC. Translating gives CAWSWRYGYTF.